Below are 21 T cell receptor beta chains sequenced from a single sample in a study of cytomegalovirus exposure and HLA in healthy donors. The primer mix had 60 Vbeta and 13 Jbeta primers. The repertoire was sequenced with immunoSEQ multiplex PCR; TCRdb's copy has only in-frame clones and lacks some. The repertoire has roughly 74,000 clones, 60% to 85% of them found once; the top ten carry 1.5% to 2%. The sample comprised PBMCs. Receptors were obtained from a man in his forties in good health and CMV-seronegative.

The CDR3 bases are TGTGCCAGTAGCTCCCTGTGGGGAAGCGGGGCCACAGATACGCAGTATTTT. Protein product: CASSSLWGSGATDTQYF. This sequence joins TRBV19 and TRBJ2-3, with 7 bases aligning to TRBD2. J lost 2 bases, V lost 6 bases, and 14 bases had no gene match. The CDR3 covers 17 residues. Germline V gives CDR1 LNHDA, CDR2 SQIVND (reference sequence). The full variable domain, completed using reference TRBV19 and TRBJ2-3, is DGGITQSPKYLFRKEGQNVTLSCEQNLNHDAMYWYRQDPGQGLRLIYYSQIVNDFQKGDIAEGYSVSREKKESFPLTVTSAQKNPTAFYLCASSSLWGSGATDTQYFGPGTRLTVL.

The V and J genes are TRBV5-8 and TRBJ2-3, with no clear D. CDR3 size: 14 residues. V was trimmed by 4 bases and J by 2 bases, leaving 11 bases between them. Germline V gene data show CDR1 as SGHTS and CDR2 as YDEGEE. The CDR3 DNA is TGTGCCAGCAGCCCTCGACACTTCACAGATACGCAGTATTTT. It encodes CASSPRHFTDTQYF. Combining the CDR3 with reference TRBV5-8 and TRBJ2-3 gives the whole variable domain EAGVTQSPTHLIKTRGQQATLRCSPISGHTSVYWYQQALGLGLQFLLWYDEGEERNRGNFPPRFSGRQFPNYSSELNVNALELEDSALYLCASSPRHFTDTQYFGPGTRLTVL.

This rearrangement joins TRBV6-1 to TRBJ2-3; perhaps TRBD1 as D (6 bases). This CDR3 is built from 12 residues. CDR1 MNHNS and CDR2 SASEGT come from the germline V gene. Deletions cut 6 bases from V and 5 bases from J, with 9 bases between. CDR3 sequence reads: CASRVRGDTQYF. CDR3 DNA: TGTGCCAGCAGAGTCAGGGGAGATACGCAGTATTTT.

CDR3 sequence reads: CASLLVERNTIYF. The CDR3 DNA follows: TGTGCCAGCCTCTTGGTGGAGCGAAACACCATATATTTT. The rearrangement uses TRBV6-1 and TRBJ1-3; D is ambiguous. This CDR3 has 13 residues. Germline V gene lookup returns CDR1 MNHNS and CDR2 SASEGT. V shed 8 bases and J shed 5 bases, with 13 bases lying between them.

This chain connects TRBV6-1 to TRBJ2-1; TRBD2 aligns across 11 bases. Germline CDR1 reads MNHNS; CDR2 reads SASEGT. The CDR3 is made up of 18 amino acids. The ends lost 4 bases at V and 0 bases at J; junction bases unmatched: 8. CDR3 sequence reads: CASSAASGRSSSYNEQFF. In DNA form, the CDR3 reads TGTGCCAGCAGTGCGGCTAGCGGGAGGTCGAGCTCCTACAATGAGCAGTTCTTC.

CDR3 loop: CASSSLAGGYYEQYF. The DNA of the CDR3 is TGTGCCAGCAGTTCCCTAGCGGGAGGGTACTACGAGCAGTACTTC. The chain is built from TRBV27 and TRBJ2-5; 12 nucleotides align to TRBD2. The J call may be mistaken, given a closer DNA end match to TRBJ2-7. The CDR3 contains 15 residues. The germline CDR1 and CDR2 sequences are MNHEY and SMNVEV (reference sequence).

This clone has more than one count but fewer than ten. This sequence joins TRBV4-1 and TRBJ2-7; D is perhaps TRBD1 (6 bases). Germline V gene sequence: CDR1 MGHRA, CDR2 YSYEKL. The CDR3 spans 14 residues. Trimming cost V 4 bases and J 1 base, with 11 bases left between them. In DNA form, the CDR3 reads TGCGCCAGCAGCCGCGAACAGGGATCCTACGAGCAGTACTTC. Its protein product is CASSREQGSYEQYF.

The chain is built from TRBV28 and TRBJ2-7, with 14 bases aligning to TRBD2. After removal of 5 bases from V and 3 bases from J, the junction contained 15 bases not matched to a gene. Germline lookup yields CDR1 MDHEN and CDR2 SYDVKM. The CDR3 loop spans 19 amino acids. The CDR3 bases are TGTGCCAGCAGTCATAACCCCCGGACTAGCGGGAGGATCCTCTACGAGCAGTACTTC. Amino acid sequence: CASSHNPRTSGRILYEQYF. Complete variable domain (other parts from reference TRBV28 and TRBJ2-7): DVKVTQSSRYLVKRTGEKVFLECVQDMDHENMFWYRQDPGLGLRLIYFSYDVKMKEKGDIPEGYSVSREKKERFSLILESASTNQTSMYLCASSHNPRTSGRILYEQYFGPGTRLTVT.

V gene TRBV28 combines with J gene TRBJ1-6; a possible D gene is TRBD1 (5 bases). Trimming removed 5 bases at V and 11 bases at J, with 16 bases between. The CDR3 is 14 residues long. CDR1 and CDR2 (germline): MDHEN, SYDVKM. The CDR3 here is CASSTHRTGAPLHF. The CDR3 nucleotides are TGTGCCAGCAGTACACACCGGACGGGGGCACCCCTCCACTTT.

The CDR3 here is CASSRLAGGYEQYF. CDR3 nucleotide sequence: TGTGCCAGCAGCCGACTAGCGGGAGGTTACGAGCAGTACTTC. The chain uses TRBV14 and TRBJ2-7; 13 nucleotides line up with TRBD2. The CDR3 is 14 residues long. V lost 4 bases to trimming and J lost 4 bases; unmatched junction nucleotides: 1. CDR1 is SGHDN, CDR2 FVKESK, per germline.

V usage is TRBV28 and J usage is TRBJ1-5, with unresolved D. V was pared by 6 bases and J by 5 bases, with 5 bases between. CDR3 length: 11 amino acids. Germline V gene sequence: CDR1 MDHEN, CDR2 SYDVKM. This CDR3 is CASSGHQPQHF. The CDR3 DNA follows: TGTGCCAGCAGCGGTCATCAGCCCCAGCATTTT.

The chain has TRBV28 and TRBJ2-2; 7 nucleotides match TRBD1. Looked up from germline, CDR1 is MDHEN and CDR2 is SYDVKM. With V trimmed by 2 bases and J by 0 bases, 3 bases remained unmatched. This CDR3 is built from 16 residues. The CDR3 DNA reads TGTGCCAGCAGTTTACCTACAGGGGCGAACACCGGGGAGCTGTTTTTT. This translates into CASSLPTGANTGELFF.

This clone was counted once. The chain is built from TRBV19 and TRBJ2-5, with 10 bases aligning to TRBD1. The J call may be incorrect, as the DNA end agrees better with TRBJ2-7. There are 14 residues in the CDR3. Germline V gives CDR1 LNHDA, CDR2 SQIVND (reference sequence). The CDR3 sequence is CASRDRGRAYEQYF. The CDR3 DNA is TGTGCCAGTAGAGACAGGGGGCGCGCCTACGAGCAGTACTTC.

This clone was counted once. This chain links TRBV4-1 with TRBJ1-4; possible D gene TRBD1, 6 bases. Germline CDR1 reads MGHRA; CDR2 reads YSYEKL. Trimming stripped 4 bases from V and 5 bases from J, with 20 bases between. This CDR3 contains 17 residues. CDR3 nucleotides: TGCGCCAGCAGCCGAGGAGGCCGTGGCAGGGGAAATGAAAAACTGTTTTTT. This codes for CASSRGGRGRGNEKLFF.

The V and J genes are TRBV30 and TRBJ1-2; possibly TRBD1 for D (5 bases). V was clipped by 2 bases and J by 2 bases, with 12 bases between them. There are 14 residues in the CDR3. Germline-derived CDR1 and CDR2 are GTSNPN and SVGIG (reference sequence). The CDR3 region is CAWSRVQVNYGYTF. The DNA for the CDR3 is TGTGCCTGGAGTAGGGTACAGGTGAACTATGGCTACACCTTC.

This rearrangement joins TRBV6-1 to TRBJ2-3; 7 bases map to TRBD2. The germline CDR1 and CDR2 sequences are MNHNS and SASEGT. The ends lost 8 bases at V and 1 base at J; junction bases unmatched: 6. The CDR3 length is 14 residues. This CDR3 is CASGGDWRTDTQYF. Here the CDR3 DNA reads TGTGCCAGCGGGGGGGACTGGCGCACAGATACGCAGTATTTT.

The rearrangement links TRBV2 to TRBJ2-5; possibly TRBD2 for D (5 bases). Germline V gene sequence: CDR1 SNHLY, CDR2 FYNNEI. Trimming removed 7 bases from V and 5 bases from J, with 11 bases in between. CDR3 length equals 12 residues. CDR3: CASTLGLETQYF. DNA of the CDR3: TGTGCCAGCACCCTCGGACTCGAGACCCAGTACTTC.

As regards this clone: An end of the junction does not agree with germline; a read error may underlie this. The chain couples TRBV7-9 to TRBJ1-1; 7 bases are a match to TRBD1. The CDR3 length is 17 residues. Germline V CDR1 and CDR2: SEHNR, FQNEAQ (reference sequence). CDR3 nucleotide sequence: TGTTCCAGCAGCTCGACCGGGACAGAGGTTAGAGGGACTGAAGCTTTCTTT. Translating it yields CSSSSTGTEVRGTEAFF.

This chain connects TRBV16 to TRBJ2-4; D possibly corresponds to TRBD2 (5 bases). V was shortened by 5 bases and J by 0 bases, with 8 bases between the two germline ends. This CDR3 contains 14 residues. CDR1 is KGHSY, CDR2 FQNENV, per germline. This chain's CDR3 is CASSKRGAKNIQYF. The DNA for the CDR3 is TGTGCCAGCAGCAAACGGGGAGCCAAAAACATTCAGTACTTC.

The chain uses TRBV10-3 and TRBJ2-7; 7 bases agree with TRBD1. With V trimmed by 10 bases and J by 3 bases, 9 bases remained unmatched. CDR1 and CDR2 from the germline V gene are ENHRY and SYGVKD. There are 13 residues in the CDR3. CDR3 residues: CATSRDRFYEQYF. The CDR3 nucleotides read TGTGCCACGAGTCGGGACAGATTCTACGAGCAGTACTTC.

CDR3 protein: CASSLSGSENTEAFF. Written as DNA, the CDR3 is TGTGCCAGCAGTTTATCAGGGTCAGAGAACACTGAAGCTTTCTTT. This chain joins TRBV28 and TRBJ1-1; TRBD1 is a possible D gene (5 bases). V was clipped by 1 base and J by 1 base, with 10 bases between them. Germline V gene lookup returns CDR1 MDHEN and CDR2 SYDVKM. The length of the CDR3 is 15 residues.